These 7 T cell receptor beta chains were all obtained from the same sample, sequenced in a study of neurological immune-mediated disorders (dated by TCRdb to between 2018 and 2021). The library was prepared using 5' RACE. These reads were obtained on an Illumina HiSeq 2500. TCRdb itself trimmed the public reads at Q25 with fastp, ran MiXCR and retained productive beta chains. A single entry per CDR3 protein holds the most common genes and DNA from its merged rows. The sample table contains about 27,000 distinct CDR3 sequences; only one count was recorded for under 25% of them. Approximately 16% of the sample belongs to the ten largest clones. Sequencing was carried out using PBMCs. The receptors come from a woman in her fifties or sixties in good health.

At least ten counts were recorded for this clonotype. CDR3 coding DNA: TGCAGTGCTAGAGATACGAGGGAAGGCGACATTCAGTACTTC. Translation: CSARDTREGDIQYF. The V and J genes are TRBV20-1 and TRBJ2-4; D perhaps matches TRBD2 (5 bases). This CDR3 spans 14 amino acids. V was clipped by 0 bases and J by 8 bases, with 14 bases between them. Germline CDR1 is DFQATT and CDR2 is SNEGSKA (reference sequence).

This clonotype came up many times. J is TRBJ1-2 and V is TRBV5-1; 7 bases are a match to TRBD1. CDR3 length: 15 residues. Germline V CDR1 and CDR2: SGHRS, YFSETQ. V was pared by 0 bases and J by 0 bases, with 2 bases of the junction left unmatched. The CDR3 region has the DNA TGCGCCAGCAGCTTGGGACAGGGATCTAACTATGGCTACACCTTC. This encodes CASSLGQGSNYGYTF.

This clonotype appeared many times. This chain connects TRBV7-2 to TRBJ1-6; unclear D gene. CDR3 size: 17 residues. Germline V gives CDR1 SGHTA, CDR2 FQGNSA. With 4 bases removed from V and 1 base from J, the gap between germline ends came to 14 bases. CDR3 DNA sequence: TGTGCCAGCAGCTCGGTTTCCGTCCCTTCCTATAATTCACCCCTCCACTTT. This translates into CASSSVSVPSYNSPLHF.

This clonotype was picked up many times. The V call is TRBV6-2 or TRBV6-3, the J call TRBJ2-7, with D tentatively TRBD1 (5 bases). V lost 5 bases, J lost 3 bases, and 11 bases lay in between. This CDR3 has 13 residues. CDR1 MNHEY and CDR2 SVGEGT come from the germline V gene. In DNA form, the CDR3 reads TGTGCCAGCAGTCTCGACAGAAGCTACGAGCAGTACTTC. The encoded protein is CASSLDRSYEQYF.

At least ten counts were recorded for this clonotype. This chain connects TRBV7-3 to TRBJ1-1; TRBD1 agrees at 7 bases. The CDR3 covers 13 residues. Germline loops: CDR1 SGHTA, CDR2 FQGTGA. V lost 4 bases to trimming and J lost 1 base; unmatched junction nucleotides: 0. The CDR3 loop is CASSWDRNTEAFF. CDR3 coding DNA: TGTGCCAGCAGCTGGGACAGGAACACTGAAGCTTTCTTT.

This clonotype was observed at least ten times. For the CDR3, the DNA is TGCAGTGCTAGAGACCCCCGGAGTTTTGCGGCGACCTACGAGCAGTACTTC. It translates to CSARDPRSFAATYEQYF. The chain links TRBV20-1 to TRBJ2-7; D is undetermined. From germline, CDR1 is DFQATT and CDR2 SNEGSKA (reference sequence). Trimming stripped 0 bases from V and 2 bases from J, with 20 bases between. The CDR3 sequence is 17 residues long.

This clonotype has ten or more counts. The J gene is TRBJ1-2, the V gene TRBV29-1; TRBD1 might be the D (5 bases). This CDR3 region has 12 residues. The V end was cut by 1 base, the J end by 7 bases, with 10 bases between. The V gene's germline CDR1 is SQVTM and CDR2 ANQGSEA. Written as DNA, the CDR3 is TGCAGCGTTGAAGGAGGGGAGCTTGGCTACACCTTC. Its translation: CSVEGGELGYTF.